This passage covers 3 T cell receptor beta chains from one sample sequenced in a study of blood T cell repertoires in COVID-19. Clones were read by immunoSEQ multiplex PCR, and TCRdb kept only the in-frame ones, dropping some. The table records about 220,000 clones, around 84% of them present only once. Sequenced sample: peripheral blood. These receptors all stem from a middle-aged man with active or convalescent COVID-19.

The chain uses TRBV7-2 and TRBJ1-1; D is possibly TRBD1 (6 bases). V lost 6 bases, J lost 5 bases, and 16 bases lay in between. CDR1 SGHTA and CDR2 FQGNSA come from the germline V gene. CDR3 size: 14 residues. Here the CDR3 reads CASRQTGLGTEAFF. In DNA form, the CDR3 reads TGTGCCAGCAGACAAACAGGGTTGGGAACTGAAGCTTTCTTT. The entire variable domain, with the rest obtained from reference TRBV7-2 and TRBJ1-1, is as follows: GAGVSQSPSNKVTEKGKDVELRCDPISGHTALYWYRQSLGQGLEFLIYFQGNSAPDKSGLPSDRFSAERTGGSVSTLTIQRTQQEDSAVYLCASRQTGLGTEAFFGQGTRLTVV.

J is TRBJ2-5 and V is TRBV5-1, with a weak D call TRBD1 (5 bases). Trimming left V 2 bases short and J 5 bases short, with 10 bases between. The CDR3 contains 13 residues. Germline CDR1 and CDR2: SGHRS and YFSETQ. CDR3: CASSLRGWETQYF. DNA for the CDR3: TGCGCCAGCAGCTTAAGGGGCTGGGAGACCCAGTACTTC.

The chain has TRBV7-8 and TRBJ1-1; D might be TRBD1 (6 bases). In germline, CDR1 is SGHVS, CDR2 FQNEAQ. Trimming took 5 bases from V and 5 from J, leaving 18 bases between them. This CDR3 contains 15 residues. CDR3 in DNA: TGTGCCAGCAGCACTATGCAGGGGATTTGGACTGAAGCTTTCTTT. It is translated as CASSTMQGIWTEAFF.